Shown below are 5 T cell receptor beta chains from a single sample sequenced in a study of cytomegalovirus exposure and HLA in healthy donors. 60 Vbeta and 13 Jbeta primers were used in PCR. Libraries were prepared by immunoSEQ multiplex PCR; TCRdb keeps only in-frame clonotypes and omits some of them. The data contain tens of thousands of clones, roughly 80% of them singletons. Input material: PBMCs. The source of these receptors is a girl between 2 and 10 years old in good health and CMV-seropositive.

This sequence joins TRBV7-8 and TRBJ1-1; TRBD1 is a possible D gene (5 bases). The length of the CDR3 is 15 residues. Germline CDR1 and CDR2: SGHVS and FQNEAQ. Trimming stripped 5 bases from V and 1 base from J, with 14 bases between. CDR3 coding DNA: TGTGCCAGCAGCCCCCGGGGGGGGAAGAACACTGAAGCTTTCTTT. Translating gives CASSPRGGKNTEAFF.

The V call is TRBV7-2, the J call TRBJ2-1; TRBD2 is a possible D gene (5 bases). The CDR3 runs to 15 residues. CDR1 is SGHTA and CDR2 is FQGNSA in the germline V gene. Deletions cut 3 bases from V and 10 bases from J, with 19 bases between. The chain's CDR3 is CASSFQSSSRGEQFF. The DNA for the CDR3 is TGTGCCAGCAGCTTTCAGTCCTCGTCCCGAGGGGAGCAGTTCTTC.

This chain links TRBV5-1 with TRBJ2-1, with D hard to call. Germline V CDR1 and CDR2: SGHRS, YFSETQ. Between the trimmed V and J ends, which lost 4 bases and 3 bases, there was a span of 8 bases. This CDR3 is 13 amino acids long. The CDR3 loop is CASSPSYYNEQFF. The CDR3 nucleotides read TGCGCCAGCAGCCCCAGTTACTACAATGAGCAGTTCTTC.

The CDR3 nucleotides are TGTGCCAGCAGTGGGACGCCTAGGCAGGGGCAGTACTTC. It yields the protein CASSGTPRQGQYF. The V call is TRBV6-1, the J call TRBJ2-7; TRBD1 is a possible D gene (5 bases). There are 13 residues in the CDR3. Germline V gene sequence: CDR1 MNHNS, CDR2 SASEGT. V shed 4 bases and J shed 9 bases, with 16 bases lying between them.

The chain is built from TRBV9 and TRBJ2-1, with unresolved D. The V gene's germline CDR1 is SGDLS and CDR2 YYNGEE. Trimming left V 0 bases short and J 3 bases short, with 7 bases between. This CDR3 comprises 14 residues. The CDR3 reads CASSVGSVYNEQFF. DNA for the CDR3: TGTGCCAGCAGCGTAGGTTCCGTCTACAATGAGCAGTTCTTC.